The T cell receptor beta chain described here comes from a study of cytomegalovirus exposure and HLA in healthy donors. General study findings and limits: Productive status was seen about 90% or about 30% of the time for most TCR beta V segments in an earlier analysis. TCR beta chains numbering roughly 150 were designated cytomegalovirus-associated.

For this clone: Its antigen remains unidentified.

In the PCR, 60 Vbeta and 13 Jbeta primers were used. The data were produced by immunoSEQ multiplex PCR, yet TCRdb's version contains in-frame clones alone and is incomplete. The sample holds some 130,000 clones; approximately 80% are singletons and the top ten take around 3.6%. The germline CDR1 and CDR2 sequences are SGHRS and YFSETQ. V was pared by 1 base and J by 0 bases, with 11 bases between. The CDR3 runs to 16 residues. The sequence came from a male donor in good health and CMV-seronegative. The chain carries TRBV5-1 and TRBJ1-3; D possibly corresponds to TRBD1 (6 bases). The sequenced sample consisted of PBMCs. The CDR3 DNA is TGCGCCAGCAGCTTGCGGGGGGACAACTCTGGAAACACCATATATTTT. Amino acid sequence: CASSLRGDNSGNTIYF.